This TCR beta chain came from a study of blood T cell repertoires in COVID-19. Here immunoSEQ multiplex PCR was the method, and the copy in TCRdb shows in-frame clones only, minus some. The sample has 140,000 or so clones, roughly 89% seen once. Germline V lookup: CDR1 SEHNR, CDR2 FQNEAQ (reference sequence). V gave up 5 bases and J gave up 4 bases; unmatched junction bases: 13. The length of the CDR3 is 19 residues. V is TRBV7-9 and J is TRBJ2-3; 15 bases map to TRBD2. The receptor's source is a woman between 50 and 59 years old with active or convalescent COVID-19. Sequencing was done on a sample of peripheral blood. The CDR3 spells CASSPGLAGGFYRADTQYF. In nucleotides, the CDR3 is TGTGCCAGCAGCCCGGGACTAGCGGGGGGATTCTATAGGGCAGATACGCAGTATTTT.